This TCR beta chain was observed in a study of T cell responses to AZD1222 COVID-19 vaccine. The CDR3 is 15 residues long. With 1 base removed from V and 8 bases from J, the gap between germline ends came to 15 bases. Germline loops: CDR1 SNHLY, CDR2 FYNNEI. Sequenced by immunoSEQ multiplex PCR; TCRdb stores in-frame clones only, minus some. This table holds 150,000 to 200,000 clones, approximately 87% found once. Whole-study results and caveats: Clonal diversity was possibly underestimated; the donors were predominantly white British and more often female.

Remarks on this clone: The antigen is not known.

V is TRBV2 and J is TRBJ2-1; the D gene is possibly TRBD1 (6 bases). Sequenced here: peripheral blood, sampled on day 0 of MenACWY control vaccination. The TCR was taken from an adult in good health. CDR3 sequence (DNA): TGTGCCAGCAGTGAAGACCGGACAGTCAACCATGAGCAGTTCTTC. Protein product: CASSEDRTVNHEQFF.